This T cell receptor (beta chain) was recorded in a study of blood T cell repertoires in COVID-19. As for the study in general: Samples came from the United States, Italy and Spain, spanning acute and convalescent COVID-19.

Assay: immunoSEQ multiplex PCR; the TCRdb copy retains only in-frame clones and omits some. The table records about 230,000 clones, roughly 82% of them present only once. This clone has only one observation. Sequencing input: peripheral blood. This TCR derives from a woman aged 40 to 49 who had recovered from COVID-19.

CDR3 in amino acids: CASSQGGTGTEAFF. The CDR3 bases are TGCGCCAGCAGCCAAGGGGGCACAGGGACTGAAGCTTTCTTT. The chain carries TRBV4-1 and TRBJ1-1; D is possibly TRBD1 (6 bases). Germline values: CDR1 MGHRA, CDR2 YSYEKL. Deletions cut 1 base from V and 5 bases from J, with 11 bases between. The CDR3 spans 14 residues.